Below, 15 T cell receptor beta chains from the same sample are listed, as sequenced in a study of OX40 agonist ivuxolimab in advanced cancers. Library generation was performed with the immunoSEQ multiplex PCR assay. This is the immuneACCESS table as TCRdb keeps it, with only in-frame sequences that have V and J called. A part of the clones is gone; compared with another copy, unresolved V genes explain less than half, and the rest is unexplained. The sample data list approximately 69,000 clones, and around 86% of these were observed just once. Clones ranked in the top ten supply more than 0.65% of the sample. The sample here was CD4+ or CD8+ T cells sorted from blood, taken in a trial of the OX40 agonist ivuxolimab. The source of these receptors is an adult with an advanced solid tumor such as melanoma, head and neck, liver or kidney cancer.

The genes are TRBV4-3 and TRBJ1-4; D uncertain. The CDR3 consists of 13 residues. The germline V and J ends were trimmed by 0 bases and 5 bases, with 4 bases remaining between them. Germline CDR1 and CDR2: LGHNA and YSLEER. As DNA, the CDR3 is TGCGCCAGCAGCCAAGACAGAAATGAAAAACTGTTTTTT. Its translation is CASSQDRNEKLFF.

The chain uses TRBV5-1 and TRBJ2-3; D is undetermined. V dropped 0 bases and J dropped 0 bases, with 14 bases sitting between them. The V gene's germline CDR1 is SGHRS and CDR2 YFSETQ. The CDR3 is made up of 17 amino acids. CDR3 sequence (DNA): TGCGCCAGCAGCTTGGGTATTGAGTTATGGAGCACAGATACGCAGTATTTT. It encodes CASSLGIELWSTDTQYF. The full variable domain, with the rest looked up from reference TRBV5-1 and TRBJ2-3, is KAGVTQTPRYLIKTRGQQVTLSCSPISGHRSVSWYQQTPGQGLQFLFEYFSETQRNKGNFPGRFSGRQFSNSRSEMNVSTLELGDSALYLCASSLGIELWSTDTQYFGPGTRLTVL.

V is TRBV20-1 and J is TRBJ2-6; the D is unclear. The CDR3 spans 10 residues. Per the germline V gene, CDR1 is DFQATT and CDR2 is SNEGSKA (reference sequence). Trimming left V 8 bases short and J 6 bases short, with 5 bases between. The CDR3 sequence is CSPLANVLTF. The CDR3 nucleotides are TGCAGTCCACTGGCCAACGTCCTGACTTTC.

The chain links TRBV10-3 to TRBJ2-5, with 8 bases aligning to TRBD1. The germline V gene has CDR1 ENHRY and CDR2 SYGVKD. V dropped 0 bases and J dropped 2; count of bases not matched to a gene: 2. The CDR3 covers 15 residues. The CDR3, as DNA: TGTGCCATCAGTGAGTCGGACAGGGTACAAGAGACCCAGTACTTC. It encodes CAISESDRVQETQYF.

V and J are TRBV4-1 and TRBJ2-5, with 9 nucleotides matching TRBD2. Trimming cost V 4 bases and J 5 bases; bases outside gene matches: 14. The germline CDR1 and CDR2 sequences are MGHRA and YSYEKL. The CDR3 is 17 residues long. The CDR3 is CASSPPHGGRARETQYF. As DNA, the CDR3 is TGCGCCAGCAGCCCCCCACATGGCGGGAGGGCGAGGGAGACCCAGTACTTC.

The V gene is TRBV28, the J gene TRBJ2-3; D is ambiguous. Germline values: CDR1 MDHEN, CDR2 SYDVKM. The CDR3 covers 11 residues. The germline V and J ends were trimmed by 9 bases and 4 bases, with 8 bases remaining between them. Here the CDR3 reads CASHTPDTQYF. CDR3 nucleotide sequence: TGTGCCAGTCACACCCCAGATACGCAGTATTTT.

V gene TRBV7-2 combines with J gene TRBJ2-2; 8 nucleotides line up with TRBD2. The CDR3 runs to 15 residues. Looked up from germline, CDR1 is SGHTA and CDR2 is FQGNSA. The J segment lost 4 bases and the V segment lost 5 bases, leaving 6 bases of the junction unmatched. The CDR3 loop reads CASSASGSVTGELFF. DNA of the CDR3: TGTGCCAGCAGCGCAAGCGGGAGCGTCACCGGGGAGCTGTTTTTT.

The chain joins TRBV7-2 to TRBJ2-2; D possibly corresponds to TRBD2 (6 bases). Between the trimmed V and J ends, which lost 8 bases and 0 bases, there was a span of 16 bases. Germline CDR1 and CDR2: SGHTA and FQGNSA. The CDR3 extends over 16 amino acids. CDR3 DNA sequence: TGTGCCAGCCGCCCCCGGGGAGGAGCGAACACCGGGGAGCTGTTTTTT. This encodes CASRPRGGANTGELFF.

The rearrangement joins TRBV7-3 to TRBJ2-1, with D possibly TRBD2 on 6 matching bases. CDR1 and CDR2 from the germline V gene are SGHTA and FQGTGA. V dropped 4 bases and J dropped 0 bases, with 10 bases sitting between them. The CDR3 covers 15 residues. CDR3 nucleotides: TGTGCCAGCAGCTATGACGGGGGCTCCTACAATGAGCAGTTCTTC. Translation: CASSYDGGSYNEQFF. Using reference TRBV7-3 and TRBJ2-1 for the parts outside the CDR3, the full variable domain is GAGVSQTPSNKVTEKGKYVELRCDPISGHTALYWYRQSLGQGPEFLIYFQGTGAADDSGLPNDRFFAVRPEGSVSTLKIQRTERGDSAVYLCASSYDGGSYNEQFFGPGTRLTVL.

The CDR3 loop is CASSQDPAGNYGYTF. The CDR3 region has the DNA TGCGCCAGCAGCCAAGATCCAGCAGGGAACTATGGCTACACCTTC. The rearrangement uses TRBV4-3 and TRBJ1-2, with D tentatively TRBD1 (5 bases). Trimming pared 0 bases from V and 2 bases from J, leaving 10 bases between. CDR1 and CDR2 (germline): LGHNA, YSLEER. The CDR3 consists of 15 residues.

This clone was found once. The chain has TRBV11-3 and TRBJ2-7, with 10 bases lining up with TRBD2. Trimming at V came to 5 bases and at J to 1 base, leaving 5 bases not matched to a gene. Germline loops: CDR1 SGHNT, CDR2 YENEEA. The CDR3 has 15 residues. CDR3 sequence: CASSPSSGSSYEQYF. Written as DNA, the CDR3 is TGTGCCAGCAGCCCGTCTAGCGGGAGTTCCTACGAGCAGTACTTC.

Written as DNA, the CDR3 is TGTGCCAGCAGTTACACAGGGATGAACACTGAAGCTTTCTTT. This codes for CASSYTGMNTEAFF. V is TRBV6-5 and J is TRBJ1-1; TRBD1 might be the D (6 bases). Per the germline V gene, CDR1 is MNHEY and CDR2 is SVGAGI. Trimming shortened V by 2 bases and J by 0 bases, and 7 bases separated the two germline ends. This CDR3 has 14 residues.

The chain couples TRBV18 to TRBJ2-7; D is undetermined. CDR3 length equals 16 residues. Germline CDR1 is KGHSH and CDR2 is LQKENI. V lost 3 bases to trimming and J lost 4 bases, with 19 bases between them. CDR3 bases: TGTGCCAGCTCACCTGAACGGAACGCCGGTGGGTACGAGCAGTACTTC. Encoded protein: CASSPERNAGGYEQYF.

The chain uses TRBV6-6 and TRBJ2-3; a possible D gene is TRBD1 (6 bases). This CDR3 is 15 amino acids long. Germline loops: CDR1 MNHNY, CDR2 SVGAGI (reference sequence). V was shortened by 6 bases and J by 0 bases, with 13 bases between the two germline ends. The CDR3: CASSARGGSTDTQYF. CDR3 sequence (DNA): TGTGCCAGCAGCGCCAGGGGTGGGAGCACAGATACGCAGTATTTT.

The chain uses TRBV6-1 and TRBJ2-3, with D perhaps TRBD1 or TRBD2 (5 bases each). V was cut by 6 bases and J by 8 bases, with 12 bases left in between. There are 12 residues in the CDR3. Germline V gene sequence: CDR1 MNHNS, CDR2 SASEGT. CDR3 sequence (DNA): TGTGCCAGCAGGGGGGATTGGATTACGCAGTATTTT. This translates into CASRGDWITQYF.